This T cell receptor (beta chain) was identified during a study of blood T cell repertoires in COVID-19. Before being deemed recovered, Cohort 3 donors had two negative PCRs, clearance, or symptom resolution. Data came from immunoSEQ multiplex PCR; TCRdb stores just in-frame clones and leaves some out. The sample carries approximately 150,000 clones, 75% to 85% recorded once. Sequenced input: PBMCs or T cells enriched from blood (not recorded which). The source is a man in his forties or fifties who had recovered from COVID-19.

CDR3 sequence reads: CASSPTGQGGYEKLFF. Written as DNA, the CDR3 is TGTGCCAGCTCACCAACGGGTCAGGGTGGCTACGAAAAACTGTTTTTT. The chain couples TRBV18 to TRBJ1-4; D possibly corresponds to TRBD1 (5 bases). From germline, CDR1 is KGHSH and CDR2 LQKENI. CDR3 size: 16 residues. V was trimmed by 2 bases and J by 8 bases, leaving 18 bases between them.